These 12 T cell receptor beta chains were all obtained from the same sample, sequenced in a study of T cell changes during pregnancy in multiple sclerosis. The protocol was immunoSEQ multiplex PCR, while the TCRdb copy is restricted to in-frame clones and leaves out a portion. The data contain 45,000 to 55,000 clones, about 90% of them seen just once; the ten biggest clones take up approximately 0.5%. Here the sequenced sample was CD4+ T cells from peripheral blood mononuclear cells, taken after pregnancy. These receptor sequences come from a female donor with multiple sclerosis, enrolled in a pregnancy study.

This rearrangement joins TRBV4-2 to TRBJ2-5; 7 positions agree with TRBD1. The CDR3 has 18 residues. Germline V gene data show CDR1 as LGHNA and CDR2 as YNFKEQ. Germline trimming cut 4 bases from V and 5 bases from J; bases unmatched to any gene: 19. The CDR3 reads CASSRKAQRQGLGETQYF. CDR3 nucleotides: TGTGCCAGCAGCCGGAAAGCTCAAAGACAGGGTTTAGGGGAGACCCAGTACTTC.

This clone has only one observation. This sequence joins TRBV18 and TRBJ1-4; no firm D call. V was shortened by 1 base and J by 7 bases, with 13 bases between the two germline ends. Germline V CDR1 and CDR2: KGHSH, LQKENI. The CDR3 consists of 15 residues. The CDR3 region has the DNA TGTGCCAGCTCACCACGACTGAATGAGGGTGAAAAACTGTTTTTT. It specifies CASSPRLNEGEKLFF.

The chain is built from TRBV2 and TRBJ1-4; D is possibly TRBD1 (6 bases). CDR3 length equals 14 residues. The V and J ends lost 0 bases and 12 bases respectively, with 14 bases between them. The V gene's germline CDR1 is SNHLY and CDR2 FYNNEI. The CDR3 reads CASSEAGAGVELFF. CDR3 coding DNA: TGTGCCAGCAGTGAAGCCGGGGCAGGGGTTGAACTGTTTTTT.

This sequence joins TRBV18 and TRBJ1-1; TRBD1 matches 7 bases. CDR1 is KGHSH, CDR2 LQKENI, per germline. The CDR3 sequence is 14 residues long. The junction had 5 bases not matched to a gene; V was cut back by 1 base and J by 6 bases. CDR3 nucleotide sequence: TGTGCCAGCTCACCACAGGAGGGGGCCGCTGAAGCTTTCTTT. It translates to CASSPQEGAAEAFF.

The chain combines TRBV5-6 with TRBJ2-1, with D perhaps TRBD2 (7 bases). V lost 0 bases and J 9 bases, leaving 16 bases between the germline ends. CDR1 SGHDT and CDR2 YYEEEE come from the germline V gene. The CDR3 sequence is 15 residues long. The CDR3 loop reads CASSLVIGGQVEQFF. In nucleotides, the CDR3 is TGTGCCAGCAGCTTGGTTATCGGGGGGCAGGTTGAGCAGTTCTTC.

The chain combines TRBV19 with TRBJ1-1, with a tentative D call TRBD1 (6 bases). Germline loops: CDR1 LNHDA, CDR2 SQIVND (reference sequence). V was trimmed by 1 base and J by 7 bases, leaving 13 bases between them. The CDR3 contains 14 residues. The CDR3 protein is CASSIVAGAHEAFF. The CDR3 DNA sequence: TGTGCCAGTAGTATAGTTGCAGGGGCCCATGAAGCTTTCTTT.

This chain connects TRBV11-2 to TRBJ2-7; TRBD2 is a possible D gene (5 bases). The V end was cut by 2 bases, the J end by 1 base, with 12 bases between. There are 15 residues in the CDR3. Per germline, CDR1 SGHAT and CDR2 FQNNGV. The CDR3 nucleotides read TGTGCCAGCAGCTTATCCTCGGGGTTTTCCTACGAGCAGTACTTC. Its translation is CASSLSSGFSYEQYF.

The V gene is TRBV7-9, the J gene TRBJ2-5, with a possible D match to TRBD1 (5 bases). This CDR3 has 14 residues. Trimming shortened V by 0 bases and J by 0 bases, and 5 bases separated the two germline ends. Per germline, CDR1 SEHNR and CDR2 FQNEAQ (reference sequence). The CDR3 nucleotides are TGTGCCAGCAGCTTAGCCAGGGACCAAGAGACCCAGTACTTC. This gives the protein CASSLARDQETQYF.

The rearrangement links TRBV18 to TRBJ2-7; a possible D gene is TRBD1 (5 bases). V gave up 5 bases and J gave up 2 bases, with 16 bases separating them. The CDR3 covers 15 residues. CDR1 and CDR2 from the germline V gene are KGHSH and LQKENI. Here the CDR3 DNA reads TGTGCCAGCTCAGCGCAGGGCGGCCTTACCTACGAGCAGTACTTC. Translating gives CASSAQGGLTYEQYF.

This clone was recorded a few times. V gene TRBV27 combines with J gene TRBJ2-1; TRBD2 aligns across 8 bases. Looked up from germline, CDR1 is MNHEY and CDR2 is SMNVEV (reference sequence). J was trimmed by 9 bases and V by 7 bases; bases with no gene match: 11. The CDR3 runs 14 residues. This CDR3 is CASKGFREGREQFF. The CDR3 DNA follows: TGTGCCAGCAAAGGTTTTCGGGAGGGCCGTGAGCAGTTCTTC.

The chain recombines TRBV2 with TRBJ2-7; D may be TRBD2 (6 bases). CDR1 and CDR2 (germline): SNHLY, FYNNEI. This CDR3 is 14 amino acids long. Trimming took off 1 base at V and 2 bases at J, with 9 bases between the two ends. The CDR3 spells CASSEEGGPYEQYF. As DNA, the CDR3 is TGTGCCAGCAGTGAAGAGGGAGGCCCCTACGAGCAGTACTTC.

The chain has TRBV19 and TRBJ1-1, with no clear D. V lost 0 bases to trimming and J lost 11 bases, with 7 bases between them. The CDR3 sequence is 11 residues long. Per the germline V gene, CDR1 is LNHDA and CDR2 is SQIVND (reference sequence). CDR3 protein: CASSIETKAFF. CDR3 DNA sequence: TGTGCCAGTAGTATAGAGACAAAGGCTTTCTTT.